The 25 T cell receptor beta chains below all came from one sample that was sequenced in a study of shared clonotypes between healthy human individuals. Clones were sequenced by immunoSEQ multiplex PCR, and TCRdb holds only the in-frame ones, with some missing. Among over 2,000,000 clones listed, 85% to 95% were seen once. Terminally differentiated effector memory CD45RA+ cells were left out of the naive CD8 fraction, which was CD45RO-negative and positively selected for CCR7. Input material: naive CD8+ T cells from PBMCs. The origin of the receptors is a man aged 18 to 30 in good health. Some clones in this sample may be carry-over from other donors' samples.

This chain connects TRBV7-2 to TRBJ2-1, with TRBD2 matching 10 bases. The V and J ends lost 5 bases and 2 bases, in that order; junction bases with no gene match: 3. CDR3 length: 15 residues. Germline CDR1 is SGHTA and CDR2 is FQGNSA. The CDR3 DNA reads as TGTGCCAGCAGCACAAGCGGGGGGGCCTACAATGAGCAGTTCTTC. Its protein is CASSTSGGAYNEQFF.

The CDR3, as DNA: TGTGCCAGCAGTCTATTAACCGGGACGTCGAACACCGGGGAGCTGTTTTTT. Its protein is CASSLLTGTSNTGELFF. The gene calls are TRBV27 and TRBJ2-2; D could derive from TRBD1 or TRBD2 (5 bases each). V was trimmed by 5 bases and J by 0 bases, leaving 16 bases between them. This CDR3 is built from 17 residues. Germline CDR1 reads MNHEY; CDR2 reads SMNVEV (reference sequence).

V and J are TRBV6-5 and TRBJ2-1; the match to TRBD2 covers 9 bases. J was trimmed by 7 bases and V by 1 base; bases with no gene match: 8. The CDR3 spans 16 residues. The V gene's germline CDR1 is MNHEY and CDR2 SVGAGI. The DNA of the CDR3 is TGTGCCAGCAGTTACTGGCGGCGGGAGGGTATGAATGAGCAGTTCTTC. Protein: CASSYWRREGMNEQFF.

The chain combines TRBV28 with TRBJ2-2, with 12 nucleotides matching TRBD2. V was pared by 2 bases and J by 7 bases, with 8 bases of the junction left unmatched. This CDR3 has 17 amino acids. Germline V gene lookup returns CDR1 MDHEN and CDR2 SYDVKM. This chain's CDR3 is CASSLGASGRAGGELFF. The DNA of the CDR3 is TGTGCCAGCAGTTTAGGGGCTAGCGGGAGGGCCGGCGGGGAGCTGTTTTTT.

The rearrangement joins TRBV11-2 to TRBJ2-5; 10 bases are a match to TRBD2. Trimming at V came to 2 bases and at J to 3 bases, leaving 3 bases not matched to a gene. The CDR3 covers 15 residues. CDR1 is SGHAT, CDR2 FQNNGV, per germline. The CDR3 coding sequence is TGTGCCAGCAGCTTACTAGCGGGAGTGAAAGAGACCCAGTACTTC. This translates into CASSLLAGVKETQYF.

The rearrangement joins TRBV11-1 to TRBJ1-2; no reliable D call. The V gene's germline CDR1 is SGHAT and CDR2 FQDESV (reference sequence). Deletions cut 2 bases from V and 2 bases from J, with 18 bases between. CDR3 length: 17 residues. CDR3 protein: CASSLSPGTTFNYGYTF. In nucleotides, the CDR3 is TGTGCCAGCAGCTTATCCCCCGGTACCACTTTCAACTATGGCTACACCTTC.

This chain links TRBV7-9 with TRBJ1-2, with TRBD1 as a possible D gene (5 bases). Germline V gives CDR1 SEHNR, CDR2 FQNEAQ (reference sequence). Trimming took off 8 bases at V and 4 bases at J, with 14 bases between the two ends. The CDR3 totals 13 residues. CDR3 residues: CASAKGEFYGYTF. In nucleotides, the CDR3 is TGTGCCAGCGCCAAAGGGGAGTTCTATGGCTACACCTTC.

The V call is TRBV2, the J call TRBJ2-7; 9 bases map to TRBD2. Germline V gene data show CDR1 as SNHLY and CDR2 as FYNNEI. The junction had 13 bases not matched to a gene; V was cut back by 1 base and J by 6 bases. This CDR3 has 17 residues. The DNA for the CDR3 is TGTGCCAGCAGTGAAGTAGGAATAGCGGGAGAAGGTTTCGAGCAGTACTTC. It is translated as CASSEVGIAGEGFEQYF.

The chain joins TRBV6-1 to TRBJ2-3, with 10 positions matching TRBD1. Trimming cost V 2 bases and J 4 bases; bases outside gene matches: 6. The germline CDR1 and CDR2 sequences are MNHNS and SASEGT. The CDR3 has 16 amino acids. This CDR3 is CASSESGQGEADTQYF. CDR3 in DNA: TGTGCCAGCAGTGAATCTGGACAGGGGGAAGCAGATACGCAGTATTTT.

The rearrangement joins TRBV28 to TRBJ1-5, with TRBD1 as a possible D gene (5 bases). Trimming took 10 bases from V and 0 from J, leaving 10 bases between them. Germline CDR1 and CDR2: MDHEN and SYDVKM. This CDR3 is built from 13 residues. The CDR3 bases are TGTGCCACCCGGGACGTTAGCAATCAGCCCCAGCATTTT. It is translated as CATRDVSNQPQHF.

This rearrangement joins TRBV28 to TRBJ2-1; tentatively, D is TRBD1 or TRBD2 (6 bases each). The germline gives CDR1 MDHEN, CDR2 SYDVKM. The V end was cut by 3 bases, the J end by 5 bases, with 11 bases between. This CDR3 region has 14 residues. The CDR3, as DNA: TGTGCCAGCAGTTTCCGCGGGACAAACAATGAGCAGTTCTTC. Amino acid sequence: CASSFRGTNNEQFF. The full variable domain, with the rest looked up from reference TRBV28 and TRBJ2-1, is DVKVTQSSRYLVKRTGEKVFLECVQDMDHENMFWYRQDPGLGLRLIYFSYDVKMKEKGDIPEGYSVSREKKERFSLILESASTNQTSMYLCASSFRGTNNEQFFGPGTRLTVL.

With respect to this clone: Other DNA sequences in the same sample also yield this CDR3. The chain employs TRBV28 and TRBJ2-7, with TRBD1 identical over 9 bases. V gave up 5 bases and J gave up 5 bases; unmatched junction bases: 7. Germline V gene lookup returns CDR1 MDHEN and CDR2 SYDVKM. The length of the CDR3 is 14 residues. The CDR3, as DNA: TGTGCCAGCAGTCTAGGGACAGGGAGAGACGAGCAGTACTTC. Translation: CASSLGTGRDEQYF.

As to this clone: Distinct nucleotide sequences in the sample also encode this CDR3. The chain recombines TRBV19 with TRBJ2-7, with D uncertain. Looked up from germline, CDR1 is LNHDA and CDR2 is SQIVND (reference sequence). V was shortened by 3 bases and J by 0 bases, with 9 bases between the two germline ends. The CDR3 runs to 14 residues. CDR3 region: CASSIRVSSYEQYF. DNA of the CDR3: TGTGCCAGTAGTATTAGGGTAAGCTCCTACGAGCAGTACTTC.

Comment on this clone: Distinct nucleotide sequences in the sample also encode this CDR3. V and J are TRBV4-3 and TRBJ2-5; D gene ambiguous. Germline CDR1 LGHNA, CDR2 YSLEER. The length of the CDR3 is 13 residues. The germline V and J ends were trimmed by 1 base and 4 bases, with 7 bases remaining between them. CDR3 nucleotide sequence: TGCGCCAGCAGCCAAGGACGGAGAGAGACCCAGTACTTC. It encodes CASSQGRRETQYF.

The chain uses TRBV5-1 and TRBJ2-7; D possibly uses TRBD1 or TRBD2 (5 bases each). The germline V gene encodes CDR1 SGHRS and CDR2 YFSETQ. The CDR3 is 14 amino acids. Trimming shortened V by 0 bases and J by 7 bases, and 14 bases separated the two germline ends. CDR3 in amino acids: CASSLGMGVREQYF. CDR3 coding DNA: TGCGCCAGCAGCTTGGGAATGGGGGTGCGGGAGCAGTACTTC.

This chain's CDR3 is CASKRGLDEQFF. The CDR3 coding sequence is TGTGCCAGCAAAAGGGGCCTCGATGAGCAGTTCTTC. J is TRBJ2-1 and V is TRBV28; D possibly corresponds to TRBD1 (5 bases). This CDR3 contains 12 residues. The V end lost 7 bases, the J end lost 8 bases, and 12 bases lay between the germline ends. The germline CDR1 and CDR2 sequences are MDHEN and SYDVKM.

V and J are TRBV28 and TRBJ2-1; TRBD2 matches at 10 bases. J lost 8 bases, V lost 6 bases, and 13 bases had no gene match. CDR3 length: 16 residues. Germline V lookup: CDR1 MDHEN, CDR2 SYDVKM. In nucleotides, the CDR3 is TGTGCCAGCAGAGCTGTTCTAGCGGGGGTAGGATATGAGCAGTTCTTC. It encodes CASRAVLAGVGYEQFF. The full variable domain, its missing parts supplied by reference TRBV28 and TRBJ2-1, is DVKVTQSSRYLVKRTGEKVFLECVQDMDHENMFWYRQDPGLGLRLIYFSYDVKMKEKGDIPEGYSVSREKKERFSLILESASTNQTSMYLCASRAVLAGVGYEQFFGPGTRLTVL.

The V gene is TRBV27, the J gene TRBJ2-6, with unresolved D. This CDR3 has 14 amino acids. V was trimmed by 9 bases and J by 0 bases, leaving 9 bases between them. Per the germline V gene, CDR1 is MNHEY and CDR2 is SMNVEV (reference sequence). The CDR3 DNA follows: TGTGCCAGTACCCAGAGCTCTGGGGCCAACGTCCTGACTTTC. Translated: CASTQSSGANVLTF.

With respect to this clone: The sample contains more than one DNA sequence encoding this CDR3. V and J are TRBV27 and TRBJ2-7; 10 bases match TRBD2. V lost 0 bases, J lost 4 bases, and 3 bases stayed unmatched. Germline-derived CDR1 and CDR2 are MNHEY and SMNVEV (reference sequence). The CDR3 sequence is 15 residues long. The DNA for the CDR3 is TGTGCCAGCAGTTTATCTGTAGCGGGAGGTTACGAGCAGTACTTC. Translated: CASSLSVAGGYEQYF.

This chain joins TRBV28 and TRBJ2-2, with 8 nucleotides matching TRBD2. The CDR3 is 16 amino acids. Germline V gives CDR1 MDHEN, CDR2 SYDVKM. V lost 5 bases and J lost 6; bases outside the gene matches: 11. The CDR3 DNA reads as TGTGCCAGCAGTCGCGGGGCTAGCGGGTACTCCGGGGAGCTGTTTTTT. The encoded protein is CASSRGASGYSGELFF.

On this clone: One end of the junction fails to match germline, which may point to a read error. This sample includes further DNA sequences coding for the same CDR3. The chain recombines TRBV27 with TRBJ2-2, with 13 nucleotides matching TRBD2. The V gene's germline CDR1 is MNHEY and CDR2 SMNVEV (reference sequence). The CDR3 runs to 17 residues. The CDR3 spells CASSLLGTSGNTGELFF. DNA for the CDR3: TGTGCCAGCAGTTTACTTGGGACTAGCGGGAACACCGGAGAGCTGTTTTTT.

Notes on this clone: In the same sample, other DNA sequences code for this CDR3. The gene calls are TRBV27 and TRBJ2-7; D ambiguous. Trimming shortened V by 6 bases and J by 2 bases, and 8 bases separated the two germline ends. The CDR3 is 12 residues long. CDR1 and CDR2 from the germline V gene are MNHEY and SMNVEV (reference sequence). The CDR3 DNA sequence: TGTGCCAGCAGGGGCCCTACCTACGAGCAGTACTTC. Translated: CASRGPTYEQYF.

The chain recombines TRBV4-3 with TRBJ1-4; 7 nucleotides line up with TRBD1. The CDR3 extends over 17 amino acids. J gave up 7 bases and V 0 bases, and 11 bases lay outside the gene matches. Germline-derived CDR1 and CDR2 are LGHNA and YSLEER. CDR3 amino acids: CASSQDRVTGWSEKLFF. CDR3 bases: TGCGCCAGCAGCCAAGATCGTGTGACAGGGTGGAGTGAAAAACTGTTTTTT.

The CDR3 sequence is CASRAGRSYNEQFF. In DNA form, the CDR3 reads TGTGCCAGCAGAGCGGGCCGCTCCTACAATGAGCAGTTCTTC. This chain connects TRBV27 to TRBJ2-1, with D maybe TRBD2 (6 bases). Germline CDR1 is MNHEY and CDR2 is SMNVEV (reference sequence). This CDR3 contains 14 residues. V was shortened by 6 bases and J by 0 bases, with 9 bases between the two germline ends.

This sequence joins TRBV2 and TRBJ2-5; D gene unclear. Trimming pared 2 bases from V and 5 bases from J, leaving 15 bases between. The CDR3 loop spans 15 amino acids. CDR1 SNHLY and CDR2 FYNNEI come from the germline V gene. In DNA form, the CDR3 reads TGTGCCAGCAGTGAATTCTGGGGATTCGCGGAGACCCAGTACTTC. Its translation is CASSEFWGFAETQYF.